This is a list of T cell receptor beta chains from one sample in a study of T cells in Graves' hyperthyroidism and ophthalmopathy. In TCRdb, the multiplex PCR reads were re-called with MiXCR into one record per CDR3 protein. The profile shows 400,000 to 500,000 distinct CDR3 sequences, about 15% of them singletons. Input material: blood. All receptors derive from a woman between 18 and 30 years old with Graves' hyperthyroidism. CDR3s include the opening cysteine and the closing phenylalanine or tryptophan. The order of the fields is CDR3 protein, CDR3 DNA, clone size, D gene, J gene, V gene. D genes are given only for firm matches. Part of the rows lack a size; the others show once, few, many or a class for expanded clones.

cdr3_aa: CASSVTGGGGSGANVLTF
cdr3_nt: TGTGCCAGCAGTGTAACAGGGGGCGGCGGTTCTGGGGCCAACGTCCTGACTTTC
clone_size: many
d_call: TRBD1
j_call: TRBJ2-6
v_call: TRBV12-3/TRBV12-4

cdr3_aa: CASGPPGGPGQFF
cdr3_nt: TGTGCTAGTGGTCCGCCGGGGGGCCCGGGGCAGTTCTTC
clone_size: few
d_call: .
j_call: TRBJ2-1
v_call: TRBV12-5

cdr3_aa: CSASGGSRSNQPQHF
cdr3_nt: TGCAGTGCTTCCGGGGGGAGTCGGAGCAATCAGCCCCAGCATTTT
clone_size: many
d_call: .
j_call: TRBJ1-5
v_call: TRBV20-1

cdr3_aa: CASAPGTTYEQYF
cdr3_nt: TGTGCCAGTGCCCCCGGGACAACCTACGAGCAGTACTTC
clone_size: few
d_call: .
j_call: TRBJ2-7
v_call: TRBV19

cdr3_aa: CASSQDRREAFF
cdr3_nt: TGTGCCAGCAGCCAAGATCGGAGGGAAGCTTTCTTT
clone_size: many
d_call: .
j_call: TRBJ1-1
v_call: TRBV3-1

cdr3_aa: CASSFTSGQRDTQYF
cdr3_nt: TGTGCCAGCAGCTTTACGTCGGGACAGAGAGATACGCAGTATTTT
clone_size: many
d_call: TRBD1
j_call: TRBJ2-3
v_call: TRBV7-9

cdr3_aa: CASSYTKNNEQFF
cdr3_nt: TGTGCCAGCAGTTACACTAAGAACAATGAGCAGTTCTTC
clone_size: many
d_call: .
j_call: TRBJ2-1
v_call: TRBV12-3/TRBV12-4

cdr3_aa: CASRTGGGTQYF
cdr3_nt: TGTGCCAGCAGGACAGGTGGGGGGACCCAGTACTTC
clone_size: many
d_call: .
j_call: TRBJ2-5
v_call: TRBV2

cdr3_aa: CSAPGLAYNEQFF
cdr3_nt: TGCAGTGCGCCGGGACTAGCGTACAATGAGCAGTTCTTC
clone_size: .
d_call: TRBD2
j_call: TRBJ2-1
v_call: TRBV20-1

cdr3_aa: CASNVGKRVATNEKLFF
cdr3_nt: TGTGCCAGTAACGTCGGGAAACGGGTTGCAACTAATGAAAAACTGTTTTTT
clone_size: many
d_call: .
j_call: TRBJ1-4
v_call: TRBV19

cdr3_aa: CAWTTMFGTQYF
cdr3_nt: TGTGCCTGGACGACTATGTTTGGGACCCAGTACTTC
clone_size: many
d_call: .
j_call: TRBJ2-5
v_call: TRBV30

cdr3_aa: CSALRIMNTEAFF
cdr3_nt: TGCAGTGCTCTAAGGATTATGAACACTGAAGCTTTCTTT
clone_size: few
d_call: .
j_call: TRBJ1-1
v_call: TRBV20-1

cdr3_aa: CATSRDGVNGGTEAFF
cdr3_nt: TGTGCCACCAGCAGAGATGGGGTGAATGGGGGCACTGAAGCTTTCTTT
clone_size: .
d_call: .
j_call: TRBJ1-1
v_call: TRBV15

cdr3_aa: CASSLGLAGVYEQYF
cdr3_nt: TGTGCCAGCAGCTTAGGGCTAGCGGGAGTCTACGAGCAGTACTTC
clone_size: many
d_call: TRBD2
j_call: TRBJ2-7
v_call: TRBV7-3

cdr3_aa: CSARDFAGGLNEQFF
cdr3_nt: TGCAGTGCTAGAGATTTTGCGGGAGGGCTCAATGAGCAGTTCTTC
clone_size: many
d_call: TRBD2
j_call: TRBJ2-1
v_call: TRBV20-1

cdr3_aa: CASSLGDLAGVAKNIQYF
cdr3_nt: TGTGCCAGCAGCTTAGGGGATCTAGCGGGAGTAGCCAAAAACATTCAGTACTTC
clone_size: .
d_call: TRBD2
j_call: TRBJ2-4
v_call: TRBV7-8

cdr3_aa: CASSLTGTGGEQYF
cdr3_nt: TGTGCCAGCAGCCTAACCGGGACAGGGGGAGAGCAGTACTTC
clone_size: few
d_call: TRBD1
j_call: TRBJ2-7
v_call: TRBV11-3

cdr3_aa: CASSRRDSLWDEQFF
cdr3_nt: TGTGCCAGCAGCCGACGGGACTCCCTTTGGGATGAGCAGTTCTTC
clone_size: .
d_call: .
j_call: TRBJ2-1
v_call: TRBV7-2

cdr3_aa: CSARQLASMYEQFF
cdr3_nt: TGCAGTGCTAGACAATTGGCTAGCATGTATGAGCAGTTCTTC
clone_size: .
d_call: .
j_call: TRBJ2-1
v_call: TRBV20-1

cdr3_aa: CASSAVRTGDTEAFF
cdr3_nt: TGTGCCAGCAGCGCGGTCCGCACAGGGGACACTGAAGCTTTCTTT
clone_size: few
d_call: TRBD1
j_call: TRBJ1-1
v_call: TRBV7-9

cdr3_aa: CSVEVLQGSYGYTF
cdr3_nt: TGCAGCGTTGAAGTCCTACAGGGGAGCTATGGCTACACCTTC
clone_size: many
d_call: TRBD1
j_call: TRBJ1-2
v_call: TRBV29-1

cdr3_aa: CASRLRDLNVDGYTF
cdr3_nt: TGCGCCAGCAGACTTCGGGACCTAAACGTGGATGGCTACACCTTC
clone_size: many
d_call: .
j_call: TRBJ1-2
v_call: TRBV5-1

cdr3_aa: CSAPGTFYGYTF
cdr3_nt: TGCAGCGCCCCCGGGACCTTCTATGGCTACACCTTC
clone_size: few
d_call: .
j_call: TRBJ1-2
v_call: TRBV29-1

cdr3_aa: CARNKGFGLGGGDTEAFF
cdr3_nt: TGTGCCAGGAACAAGGGGTTCGGCTTAGGCGGCGGGGACACTGAAGCTTTCTTT
clone_size: .
d_call: .
j_call: TRBJ1-1
v_call: TRBV2

cdr3_aa: CSARDNGADWGYGYTF
cdr3_nt: TGCAGTGCTAGAGATAACGGCGCGGACTGGGGCTATGGCTACACCTTC
clone_size: many
d_call: .
j_call: TRBJ1-2
v_call: TRBV20-1

cdr3_aa: CASSLRRLVSTDTQYF
cdr3_nt: TGTGCCAGCAGCCTCCGAAGGTTGGTTAGCACAGATACGCAGTATTTT
clone_size: once
d_call: .
j_call: TRBJ2-3
v_call: TRBV11-3

cdr3_aa: CASSLQLPYEQYF
cdr3_nt: TGTGCCAGCAGCTTGCAGCTCCCCTACGAGCAGTACTTC
clone_size: many
d_call: .
j_call: TRBJ2-7
v_call: TRBV7-2

cdr3_aa: CASSQGGYDRDEQFF
cdr3_nt: TGCGCCAGCAGCCAAGGCGGCTATGACAGGGATGAGCAGTTCTTC
clone_size: .
d_call: TRBD1
j_call: TRBJ2-1
v_call: TRBV4-1

cdr3_aa: CASSLLQGTGTDTQYF
cdr3_nt: TGTGCCAGCAGCCTCCTCCAGGGGACTGGGACAGATACGCAGTATTTT
clone_size: .
d_call: .
j_call: TRBJ2-3
v_call: TRBV7-6

cdr3_aa: CASSEGLAAGELFF
cdr3_nt: TGTGCCAGCAGCGAAGGGCTAGCGGCCGGGGAGCTGTTTTTT
clone_size: many
d_call: TRBD2
j_call: TRBJ2-2
v_call: TRBV6-1

cdr3_aa: CASRQGVNTEAFF
cdr3_nt: TGTGCCAGCAGACAGGGGGTCAACACTGAAGCTTTCTTT
clone_size: many
d_call: TRBD1
j_call: TRBJ1-1
v_call: TRBV12-3/TRBV12-4

cdr3_aa: CASSVEGGGGQETQYF
cdr3_nt: TGTGCCAGCAGCGTAGAGGGTGGCGGGGGCCAAGAGACCCAGTACTTC
clone_size: few
d_call: TRBD2
j_call: TRBJ2-5
v_call: TRBV9

cdr3_aa: CASSLSYQETQYF
cdr3_nt: TGTGCCAGCAGTTTATCGTACCAAGAGACCCAGTACTTC
clone_size: many
d_call: .
j_call: TRBJ2-5
v_call: TRBV27

cdr3_aa: CSAASTGALEAFF
cdr3_nt: TGCAGTGCCGCTTCTACAGGGGCCCTTGAAGCTTTCTTT
clone_size: few
d_call: TRBD1
j_call: TRBJ1-1
v_call: TRBV20-1

cdr3_aa: CASSLGGLASGRNNEQFF
cdr3_nt: TGCGCCAGCAGCTTGGGTGGGTTGGCTAGCGGGAGAAATAATGAGCAGTTCTTC
clone_size: many
d_call: TRBD2
j_call: TRBJ2-1
v_call: TRBV5-1